Following are 17 T cell receptor beta chains from one sample sequenced in a study of blood T cell repertoires in COVID-19 (dated by TCRdb to the early 2020s). Library preparation employed the immunoSEQ multiplex PCR assay. TCRdb limited this immuneACCESS table to in-frame rearrangements with V and J called. A share of clones is missing; checked studies link under half to unresolved V genes, and the rest is unexplained. Recorded for this sample are approximately 260,000 clones; about 86% of them occurred a single time. The ten largest make up 3.6% of the sample. Sequencing was carried out using peripheral blood. The receptor source for this set is a man aged 18 to 29 with active or convalescent COVID-19.

V is TRBV7-2 and J is TRBJ2-1, with a possible D match to TRBD2 (6 bases). The CDR3 is 14 residues long. V lost 4 bases and J 10 bases, leaving 17 bases between the germline ends. The germline V gene has CDR1 SGHTA and CDR2 FQGNSA. The CDR3 region is CASSSSRRVGEQFF. The CDR3 DNA reads as TGTGCCAGCAGCTCCAGCCGGAGGGTGGGGGAGCAGTTCTTC.

This clone was seen once. The CDR3 loop reads CASSGTSGLHEQFF. The CDR3 DNA is TGTGCCAGCAGTGGGACTAGCGGCCTTCATGAGCAGTTCTTC. The chain is built from TRBV6-2 or TRBV6-3 and TRBJ2-1; 11 bases are a match to TRBD2. The CDR3 has 14 amino acids. Germline CDR1 is MNHEY and CDR2 is SVGEGT. V shed 5 bases, J shed 8 bases, and the junction held 5 bases outside the gene matches.

The chain joins TRBV20-1 to TRBJ1-5; D possibly corresponds to TRBD1 (5 bases). The CDR3 has 11 residues. CDR1 and CDR2 from the germline V gene are DFQATT and SNEGSKA (reference sequence). Deletions cut 3 bases from V and 11 bases from J, with 11 bases between. The CDR3 loop is CSARVGGTQHF. In DNA, the CDR3 is TGCAGTGCTAGGGTTGGGGGGACCCAGCATTTT.

The rearrangement links TRBV5-1 to TRBJ2-5, with D perhaps matching TRBD2 (6 bases). In germline, CDR1 is SGHRS, CDR2 YFSETQ. The CDR3 loop spans 14 amino acids. V was shortened by 0 bases and J by 4 bases, with 10 bases between the two germline ends. The DNA for the CDR3 is TGCGCCAGCAGCTTGGTTGGTAGCGGAGAGACCCAGTACTTC. It is translated as CASSLVGSGETQYF. The full variable domain, its missing parts supplied by reference TRBV5-1 and TRBJ2-5, is KAGVTQTPRYLIKTRGQQVTLSCSPISGHRSVSWYQQTPGQGLQFLFEYFSETQRNKGNFPGRFSGRQFSNSRSEMNVSTLELGDSALYLCASSLVGSGETQYFGPGTRLLVL.

On this clone: A junction boundary mismatches the germline segment, possibly from a read error. The same CDR3 can be traced to other DNA sequences in this sample. The rearrangement uses TRBV9 and TRBJ2-2; 7 bases align to TRBD2. The CDR3 length is 13 residues. The V gene's germline CDR1 is SGDLS and CDR2 YYNGEE. The CDR3 protein is CASSELASGELFF. CDR3 DNA sequence: TGCGCCAGCAGCGAACTAGCGTCCGGGGAGCTGTTTTTT.

The chain carries TRBV28 and TRBJ2-1; 7 positions agree with TRBD2. This CDR3 contains 14 residues. The J segment lost 7 bases and the V segment lost 2 bases, leaving 5 bases of the junction unmatched. Germline CDR1 MDHEN, CDR2 SYDVKM. The CDR3 sequence: CASSLEAGWNEQFF. CDR3 nucleotide sequence: TGTGCCAGCAGTTTAGAAGCGGGGTGGAATGAGCAGTTCTTC.

A note on this clone: Other DNA sequences in this specimen translate into the identical CDR3. The chain has TRBV6-5 and TRBJ2-1; D might be TRBD1 (6 bases). The CDR3 runs 15 residues. Trimming shortened V by 0 bases and J by 5 bases, and 11 bases separated the two germline ends. Germline values: CDR1 MNHEY, CDR2 SVGAGI. CDR3 amino acids: CASSYSGARHNEQFF. CDR3 coding DNA: TGTGCCAGCAGTTACTCGGGGGCGCGGCACAATGAGCAGTTCTTC.

This chain links TRBV29-1 with TRBJ2-5, with 9 bases that match TRBD2. Trimming took 7 bases from V and 5 from J; bases not matched to a gene: 8. In germline, CDR1 is SQVTM, CDR2 ANQGSEA. The CDR3 has 13 amino acids. This chain's CDR3 is CSGSSGMRETQYF. The DNA of the CDR3 is TGCAGCGGGTCTAGCGGGATGAGGGAGACCCAGTACTTC.

This clone showed up just once. The chain is built from TRBV19 and TRBJ1-1; 10 bases line up with TRBD1. V lost 7 bases, J lost 6 bases, and 8 bases stayed unmatched. This CDR3 is built from 14 residues. The germline V gene encodes CDR1 LNHDA and CDR2 SQIVND (reference sequence). CDR3 sequence reads: CASTAGQGFPEAFF. The DNA for the CDR3 is TGTGCCAGTACCGCGGGACAGGGGTTTCCTGAAGCTTTCTTT.

This clone was seen repeatedly, ten times or more. This chain joins TRBV6-6 and TRBJ1-6, with D tentatively TRBD1 (6 bases). The germline CDR1 and CDR2 sequences are MNHNY and SVGAGI (reference sequence). This CDR3 contains 14 residues. Trimming removed 5 bases at V and 9 bases at J, with 14 bases between. The CDR3, as DNA: TGTGCCAGCAGTAATCCACAGGGTTCTTCACCCCTCCACTTT. Its translation: CASSNPQGSSPLHF.

This chain uses TRBV12-3 or TRBV12-4 with TRBJ2-5; a weak D match, TRBD2 (5 bases). This CDR3 spans 12 amino acids. The V and J ends lost 6 bases and 0 bases respectively, with 5 bases between them. CDR3 nucleotides: TGTGCCAGCAGCGGGAACCAAGAGACCCAGTACTTC. Residues: CASSGNQETQYF.

As regards this clone: The sample carries other DNA sequences with the same CDR3. This chain connects TRBV6-1 to TRBJ2-7; a weak D match, TRBD1 (6 bases). V gave up 3 bases and J gave up 4 bases, with 10 bases separating them. This CDR3 is 13 amino acids long. Germline V gives CDR1 MNHNS, CDR2 SASEGT. The CDR3 region is CASSDRGSYEQYF. CDR3 DNA: TGTGCCAGCAGTGACAGGGGAAGTTACGAGCAGTACTTC.

This clone has a single count. V is TRBV2 and J is TRBJ2-7; D not resolved. CDR3 size: 14 residues. Germline V gene lookup returns CDR1 SNHLY and CDR2 FYNNEI. The V and J ends lost 5 bases and 1 base respectively, with 12 bases between them. The CDR3 here is CASSSSSASYEQYF. The CDR3 DNA sequence: TGTGCCAGCAGTAGCTCCTCCGCGTCCTACGAGCAGTACTTC.

The chain has TRBV2 and TRBJ2-5; 11 nucleotides line up with TRBD2. V dropped 6 bases and J dropped 1; count of bases not matched to a gene: 7. CDR3 size: 16 residues. The V gene's germline CDR1 is SNHLY and CDR2 FYNNEI. CDR3 in DNA: TGTGCCAGCAGAGACTTAGCGGGGGGGTCCCAAGAGACCCAGTACTTC. Amino acids: CASRDLAGGSQETQYF.

The chain carries TRBV5-1 and TRBJ2-3; TRBD1 matches 7 bases. This CDR3 is 16 amino acids long. The V segment lost 4 bases and the J segment 0 bases; nucleotides outside the gene matches: 8. CDR1 SGHRS and CDR2 YFSETQ come from the germline V gene. This CDR3 is CASSPTTGSSTDTQYF. DNA of the CDR3: TGCGCCAGCAGCCCTACGACAGGGTCCAGCACAGATACGCAGTATTTT.

The chain has TRBV6-6 and TRBJ2-1; the match to TRBD1 covers 9 bases. V lost 6 bases and J lost 1; bases outside the gene matches: 7. CDR1 is MNHNY, CDR2 SVGAGI, per germline (reference sequence). The CDR3 consists of 16 residues. CDR3: CASSPRTGASYNEQFF. The CDR3 DNA reads TGTGCCAGCAGCCCTCGGACAGGGGCTTCCTACAATGAGCAGTTCTTC.

The V gene is TRBV2, the J gene TRBJ2-3, with unresolved D. Germline V CDR1 and CDR2: SNHLY, FYNNEI. Trimming removed 0 bases from V and 8 bases from J, with 6 bases in between. The CDR3 length is 12 residues. The CDR3 protein is CASSEASITQYF. The CDR3 coding sequence is TGTGCCAGCAGTGAAGCGTCTATTACGCAGTATTTT.